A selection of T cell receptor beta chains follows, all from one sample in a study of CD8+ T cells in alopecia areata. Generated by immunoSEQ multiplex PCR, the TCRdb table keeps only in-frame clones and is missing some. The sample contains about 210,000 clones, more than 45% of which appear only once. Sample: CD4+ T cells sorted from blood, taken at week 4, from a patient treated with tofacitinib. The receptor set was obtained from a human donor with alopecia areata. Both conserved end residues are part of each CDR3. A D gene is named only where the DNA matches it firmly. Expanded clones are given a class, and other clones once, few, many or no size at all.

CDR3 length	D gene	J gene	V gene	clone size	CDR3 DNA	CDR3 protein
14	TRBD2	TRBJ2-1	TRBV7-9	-	TGTGCCAGCAGCCCAGCGGGGAACTACAATGAGCAGTTCTTC	CASSPAGNYNEQFF
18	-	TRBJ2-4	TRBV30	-	TGTGCCTGGAGTCACGGGACTGGATCTTCTCTAGCCAAAAACATTCAGTACTTC	CAWSHGTGSSLAKNIQYF
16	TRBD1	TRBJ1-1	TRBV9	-	TGTGCCAGCAATCCCGGGACAGAGAAAAAGAACACTGAAGCTTTCTTT	CASNPGTEKKNTEAFF
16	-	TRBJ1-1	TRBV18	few	TGTGCCAGCTCGCATGGGGCCTCCGTAGACGGCACTGAAGCTTTCTTT	CASSHGASVDGTEAFF
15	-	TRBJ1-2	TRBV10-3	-	TGTGCCATCAGTGAGGCTGCAGGGGTGGACTATGGCTACACCTTC	CAISEAAGVDYGYTF
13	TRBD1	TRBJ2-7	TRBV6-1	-	TGTGCCAGCAGGACAGGGATCTCCTACGAGCAGTACTTC	CASRTGISYEQYF
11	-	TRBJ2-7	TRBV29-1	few	TGCAGCACAGTAAGGGGTAACGAGCAGTACTTC	CSTVRGNEQYF
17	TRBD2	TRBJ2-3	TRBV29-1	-	TGCAGCGTTGAAGATATGAGCGGGGGCCCCTCGCGGGATACGCAGTATTTT	CSVEDMSGGPSRDTQYF
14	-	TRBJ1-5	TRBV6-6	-	TGTGCCAGCATGGGAGGGGCCAGCAATCAGCCCCAGCATTTT	CASMGGASNQPQHF
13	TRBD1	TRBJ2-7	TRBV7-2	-	TGTGCCAGCAGCACTGACAGGGACCACGAGCAGTACTTC	CASSTDRDHEQYF
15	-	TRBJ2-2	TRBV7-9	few	TGTGCCAGCAGCTTAGGCGCCGGGAACACCGGGGAGCTGTTTTTT	CASSLGAGNTGELFF
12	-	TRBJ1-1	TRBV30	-	TGTGCCTGGATGCAGGGAAACACTGAAGCTTTCTTT	CAWMQGNTEAFF
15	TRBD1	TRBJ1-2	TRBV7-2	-	TGTGCCAGCAGCTCCCAGAACAGGGGTGGCTATGGCTACACCTTC	CASSSQNRGGYGYTF
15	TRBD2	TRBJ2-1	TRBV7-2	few	TGTGCCAGCAGCATAGCGGGAGGCTCCTACAATGAGCAGTTCTTC	CASSIAGGSYNEQFF
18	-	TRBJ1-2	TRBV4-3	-	TGCGCCAGCAGCCAAGATCTCCTGTGGGCAGAGACGTTCTATGGCTACACCTTC	CASSQDLLWAETFYGYTF
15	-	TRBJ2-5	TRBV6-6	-	TGTGCCAGCAGTCCCCCGGGGGCAACCCAAGAGACCCAGTACTTC	CASSPPGATQETQYF
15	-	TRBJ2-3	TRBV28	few	TGTGCCAGCAGACCCCGGGGACGTGACACAGATACGCAGTATTTT	CASRPRGRDTDTQYF
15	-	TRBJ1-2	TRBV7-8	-	TGTGCCAGCAGCTTACAGGGGCGAGATAACTATGGCTACACCTTC	CASSLQGRDNYGYTF
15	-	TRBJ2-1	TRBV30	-	TGTGCCTGGAGTGTACTAGGGGCGGGGTACAATGAGCAGTTCTTC	CAWSVLGAGYNEQFF
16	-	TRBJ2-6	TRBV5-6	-	TGTGCCAGCAGGGAAGACGGACCGGCTGGGGCCAACGTCCTGACTTTC	CASREDGPAGANVLTF
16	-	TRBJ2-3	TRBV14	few	TGTGCCAGCAGCCAACATAGAGGACTAAGCACAGATACGCAGTATTTT	CASSQHRGLSTDTQYF
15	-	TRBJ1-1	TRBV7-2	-	TGTGCCAGCAGCCTGATGGGAGGGATGAACACTGAAGCTTTCTTT	CASSLMGGMNTEAFF
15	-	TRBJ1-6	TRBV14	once	TGTGCCAGCAGCCAAGATCATCCCTCCCTGTCACCCCTCCACTTT	CASSQDHPSLSPLHF
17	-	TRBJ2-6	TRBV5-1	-	TGCGCCAGCAGCTGGGTGACCGATGTCTCTGGGGCCAACGTCCTGACTTTC	CASSWVTDVSGANVLTF
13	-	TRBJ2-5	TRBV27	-	TGTGCCAGCGGTCGACAGGTTGGTGAGACCCAGTACTTC	CASGRQVGETQYF
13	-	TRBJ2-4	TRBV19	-	TGTGCCAGTAGTATCCTAGCCAAAAACATTCAGTACTTC	CASSILAKNIQYF
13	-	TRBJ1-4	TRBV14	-	TGTGCCAGCAGCCAGATCCAAAGTGAAAAACTGTTTTTT	CASSQIQSEKLFF
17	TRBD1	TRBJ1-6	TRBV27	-	TGTGCCAGCACCTCCCAGGCGGCAGGGGGAAAAAATTCACCCCTCCACTTT	CASTSQAAGGKNSPLHF
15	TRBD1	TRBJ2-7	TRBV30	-	TGTGCCTGGAGCCCCTTGGGACAGGGTGTCTACGAGCAGTACTTC	CAWSPLGQGVYEQYF
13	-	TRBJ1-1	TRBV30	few	TGTGCCTGGAGGGGCCCCGTTAACACTGAAGCTTTCTTT	CAWRGPVNTEAFF
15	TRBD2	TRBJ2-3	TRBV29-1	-	TGCAGCTCCGGGGGTAGCGGGGTAAACACAGATACGCAGTATTTT	CSSGGSGVNTDTQYF
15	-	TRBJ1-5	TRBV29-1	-	TGCAGCGTTGTGATTGGTGGGCGTAGCAATCAGCCCCAGCATTTT	CSVVIGGRSNQPQHF
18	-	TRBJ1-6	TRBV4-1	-	TGCGCCAGCAGCCAAGATGGGCCTGGGAAGGCCTATAATTCACCCCTCCACTTT	CASSQDGPGKAYNSPLHF
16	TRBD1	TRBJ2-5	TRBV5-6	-	TGTGCCAGCAGCTTTTATGGGACAGGGAATCGAGAGACCCAGTACTTC	CASSFYGTGNRETQYF
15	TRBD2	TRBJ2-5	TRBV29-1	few	TGCAGCGTTGAAGGTAGTAGCGGGGGAAGAGAGACCCAGTACTTC	CSVEGSSGGRETQYF
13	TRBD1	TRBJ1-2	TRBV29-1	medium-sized	TGCAGCGTTGTCGGGACAGGGAGACATGGCTACACCTTC	CSVVGTGRHGYTF
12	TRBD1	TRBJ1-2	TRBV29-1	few	TGCAGCGTTTTTGACAGGGGGCAAGGCTACACCTTC	CSVFDRGQGYTF
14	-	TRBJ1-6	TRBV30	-	TGTGCCTGGAGGGTGGAGGGGACTTGGTCACCCCTCCACTTT	CAWRVEGTWSPLHF
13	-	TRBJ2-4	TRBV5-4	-	TGTGCCAGCAGCCCGCAGACAGAAAACATTCAGTACTTC	CASSPQTENIQYF
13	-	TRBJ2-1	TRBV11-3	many	TGTGCCAGCAGCTTAGCTGAGCTCAATGAGCAGTTCTTC	CASSLAELNEQFF
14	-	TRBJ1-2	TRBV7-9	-	TGTGCCAGCAGCTTAACGATAAAGGGGAGCGGCTACACCTTC	CASSLTIKGSGYTF
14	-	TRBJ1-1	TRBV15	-	TGTGCCACCAGCAGGGACAGTTGGAACACTGAAGCTTTCTTT	CATSRDSWNTEAFF
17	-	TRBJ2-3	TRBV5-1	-	TGCGCCAGCAGCTTGTTCCGGGCGGGGCGATCCACAGATACGCAGTATTTT	CASSLFRAGRSTDTQYF
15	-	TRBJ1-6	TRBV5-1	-	TGCGCCAGCAGCTCCTCCCAAGTCCGAAATTCACCCCTCCACTTT	CASSSSQVRNSPLHF
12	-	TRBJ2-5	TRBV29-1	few	TGCAGCGTTGTATCCCCGAAAGTGACCCAGTACTTC	CSVVSPKVTQYF
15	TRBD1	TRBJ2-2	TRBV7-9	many	TGTGCCAGCAGCCCATGGACAGGGGACACCGGGGAGCTGTTTTTT	CASSPWTGDTGELFF
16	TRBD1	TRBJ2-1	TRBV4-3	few	TGCGCCAGCAGCCGAAAGGCCGGGACAGGGTACAATGAGCAGTTCTTC	CASSRKAGTGYNEQFF
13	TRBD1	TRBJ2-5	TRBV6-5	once	TGTGCCAGCAGTCAGGGGGTCAGGGAGACCCAGTACTTC	CASSQGVRETQYF
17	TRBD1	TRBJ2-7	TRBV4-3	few	TGCGCCAGCAGCCAAGATTTAGGCGGGGACAGGGGCTACGAGCAGTACTTC	CASSQDLGGDRGYEQYF
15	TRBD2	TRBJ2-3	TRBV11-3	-	TGTGCCAGCAGGCAAGGACTAGCGGGGGTAGATACGCAGTATTTT	CASRQGLAGVDTQYF
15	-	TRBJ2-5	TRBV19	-	TGTGCCAGTAGTATAGCTGTTACAGGAAAAGAGACCCAGTACTTC	CASSIAVTGKETQYF
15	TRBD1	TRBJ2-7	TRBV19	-	TGTGCCAGTAGTACCGGTCCGGGACAGGTCCCTAATTTGTACTTC	CASSTGPGQVPNLYF
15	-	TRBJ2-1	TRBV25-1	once	TGTGCCAGCAGTGAACTGGTACCCCGCAGGGATGAGCAGTTCTTC	CASSELVPRRDEQFF
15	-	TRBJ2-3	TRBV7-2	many	TGTGCCAGCAGCTTATTGATAGCTAGCACAGATACGCAGTATTTT	CASSLLIASTDTQYF
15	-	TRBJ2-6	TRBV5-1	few	TGCGCCAGCAGCTTGGGCGCGGGCGGGGCCAACGTCCTGACTTTC	CASSLGAGGANVLTF
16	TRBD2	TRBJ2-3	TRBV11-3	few	TGTGCCAGCAGCTTAAGCGGGGGGGCCGGCACAGATACGCAGTATTTT	CASSLSGGAGTDTQYF